This T cell receptor beta chain was captured in a study of response to subunit inactivated influenza vaccine. The CDR3 extends over 12 amino acids. Trimming pared 11 bases from V and 9 bases from J, leaving 17 bases between. Germline V gene lookup returns CDR1 MNHEY and CDR2 SVGEGT. General observations from the study: The authors suggested that every seasonal influenza vaccination recruits few new T cells.

Each CDR3 protein gets one entry after TCRdb re-called the RT-PCR reads with MiXCR. The sample lists hundreds of thousands of distinct CDR3 sequences; roughly 14% were seen once. This clonotype was found many times. As yet, its antigen is unknown. This sequence was found in a man aged 45-65 years who received an inactivated influenza vaccine. The sequences come from PBMCs from blood, collected 14 days before vaccination. The chain joins TRBV6-2 or TRBV6-3 to TRBJ2-1, with a possible D match to TRBD2 (6 bases). In DNA form, the CDR3 reads TGTGCCTCGGGGGAGATTGATAGTGAGCAGTTCTTC. Encoded protein: CASGEIDSEQFF.